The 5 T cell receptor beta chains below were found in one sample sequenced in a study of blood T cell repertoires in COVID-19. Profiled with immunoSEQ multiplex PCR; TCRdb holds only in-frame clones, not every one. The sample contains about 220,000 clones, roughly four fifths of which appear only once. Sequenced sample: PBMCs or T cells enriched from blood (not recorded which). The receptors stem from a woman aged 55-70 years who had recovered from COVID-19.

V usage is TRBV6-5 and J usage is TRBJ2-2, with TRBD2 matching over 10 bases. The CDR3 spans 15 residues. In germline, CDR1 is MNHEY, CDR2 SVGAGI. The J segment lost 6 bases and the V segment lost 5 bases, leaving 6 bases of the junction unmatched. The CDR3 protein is CASSRKTSGSGELFF. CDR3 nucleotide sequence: TGTGCCAGCAGTCGCAAGACTAGCGGGTCCGGGGAGCTGTTTTTT.

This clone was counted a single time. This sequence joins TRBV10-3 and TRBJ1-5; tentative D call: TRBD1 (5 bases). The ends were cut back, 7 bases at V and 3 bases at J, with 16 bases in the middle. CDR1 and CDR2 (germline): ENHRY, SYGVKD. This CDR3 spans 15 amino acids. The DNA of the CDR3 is TGTGCCATCAAAGGTGCGGGAGGGGACAATCAGCCCCAGCATTTT. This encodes CAIKGAGGDNQPQHF.

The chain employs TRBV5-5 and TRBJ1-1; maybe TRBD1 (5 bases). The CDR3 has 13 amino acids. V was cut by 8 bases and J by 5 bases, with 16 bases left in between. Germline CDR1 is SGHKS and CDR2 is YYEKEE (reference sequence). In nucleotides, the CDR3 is TGTGCCAGTGCGTGGGGGGTGAGGACTGAAGCTTTCTTT. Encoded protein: CASAWGVRTEAFF.

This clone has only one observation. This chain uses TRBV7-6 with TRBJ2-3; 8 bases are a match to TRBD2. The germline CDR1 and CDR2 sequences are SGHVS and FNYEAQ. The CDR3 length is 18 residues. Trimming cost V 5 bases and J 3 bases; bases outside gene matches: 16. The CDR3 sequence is CASSPGRGHPEGTDTQYF. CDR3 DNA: TGTGCCAGCAGCCCCGGGAGGGGTCACCCCGAGGGGACAGATACGCAGTATTTT.

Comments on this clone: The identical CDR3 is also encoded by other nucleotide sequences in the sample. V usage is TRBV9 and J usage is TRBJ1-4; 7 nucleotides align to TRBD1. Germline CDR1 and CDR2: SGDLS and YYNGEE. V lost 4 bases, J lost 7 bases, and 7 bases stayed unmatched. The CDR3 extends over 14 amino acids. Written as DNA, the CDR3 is TGTGCCAGCAGCCCCCGACAGGGTCCTGAAAAACTGTTTTTT. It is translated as CASSPRQGPEKLFF.